Included here is one T cell receptor (beta chain) sequence, with context. Its binding antigen is unknown. No much larger clone is present one base from it, and per-base qualities are unavailable. The cysteine opens and the phenylalanine closes a CDR3 of 13 amino acids. CDR3 DNA is the only sequence kept; it has 39 bases, read in frame from the first base. Trimming at the junction amounts to 5 bases on V and 5 bases on J, and the germline ends lie 14 bases apart. CDR1 is given as SGHRS and CDR2 as YFSETQ, both from the germline V gene. This sample is drawn from a study of technical replicates of blood from four donors (TCRdb year 2017). The receptor library was made with the immunoSEQ multiplex PCR assay. TCRdb obtained this table from immuneACCESS and retained in-frame rearrangements with V and J assigned. These tables miss some clones; where compared with another copy, unresolved V genes account for less than half of the shortfall, and the remainder is unexplained. The sample table lists roughly 79,000 clones, roughly 95% of them with a count of one. The ten largest clones represent 0.3% to 0.4% of the sample.

The clonotype originates from a human donor in good health. The chain uses TRBV5-1 and TRBJ2-7; the D region possibly corresponds to TRBD1 (5 bases align). Sequenced: T cells isolated from PBMCs. The bases are TGCGCCAGCAGGGGGCAGGGTTTCCACGAGCAGTACTTC. Translated, it gives CASRGQGFHEQYF. The full variable domain, with segments outside the CDR3 supplied by the reference TRBV5-1 and TRBJ2-7 proteins, appears as KAGVTQTPRYLIKTRGQQVTLSCSPISGHRSVSWYQQTPGQGLQFLFEYFSETQRNKGNFPGRFSGRQFSNSRSEMNVSTLELGDSALYLCASRGQGFHEQYFGPGTRLTVT.